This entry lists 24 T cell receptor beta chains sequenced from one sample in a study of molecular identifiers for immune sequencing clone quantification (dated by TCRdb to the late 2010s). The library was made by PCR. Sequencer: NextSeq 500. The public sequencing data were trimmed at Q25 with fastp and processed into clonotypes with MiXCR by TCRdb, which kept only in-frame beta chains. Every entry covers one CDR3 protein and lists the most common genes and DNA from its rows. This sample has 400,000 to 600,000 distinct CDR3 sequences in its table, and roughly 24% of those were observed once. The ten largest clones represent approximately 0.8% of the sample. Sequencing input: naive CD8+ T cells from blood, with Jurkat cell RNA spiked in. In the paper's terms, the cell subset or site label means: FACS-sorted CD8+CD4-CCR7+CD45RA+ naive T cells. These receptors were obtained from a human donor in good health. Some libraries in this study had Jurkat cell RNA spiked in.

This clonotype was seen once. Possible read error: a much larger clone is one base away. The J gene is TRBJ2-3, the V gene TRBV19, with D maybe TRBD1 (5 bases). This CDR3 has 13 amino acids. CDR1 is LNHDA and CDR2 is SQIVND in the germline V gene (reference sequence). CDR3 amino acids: CASSIMSTGTQYF. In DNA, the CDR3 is TGTGCCAGTAGTATTATGAGCACAGGTACGCAGTATTTT. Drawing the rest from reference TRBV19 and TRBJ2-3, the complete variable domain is DGGITQSPKYLFRKEGQNVTLSCEQNLNHDAMYWYRQDPGQGLRLIYYSQIVNDFQKGDIAEGYSVSREKKESFPLTVTSAQKNPTAFYLCASSIMSTGTQYFGPGTRLTVL.

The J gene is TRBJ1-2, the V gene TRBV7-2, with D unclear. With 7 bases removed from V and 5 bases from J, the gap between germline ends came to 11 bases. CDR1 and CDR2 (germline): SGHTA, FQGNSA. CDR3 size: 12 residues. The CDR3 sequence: CASTSNGYGYTF. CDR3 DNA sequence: TGTGCCAGCACCTCTAACGGATATGGCTACACCTTC.

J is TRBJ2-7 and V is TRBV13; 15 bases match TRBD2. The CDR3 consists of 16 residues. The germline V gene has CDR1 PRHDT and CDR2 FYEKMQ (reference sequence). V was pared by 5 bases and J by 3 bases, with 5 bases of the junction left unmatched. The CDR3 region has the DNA TGTGCCAGCAGCCCTGGGACTAGCGGGGGGCTCTACGAGCAGTACTTC. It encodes CASSPGTSGGLYEQYF.

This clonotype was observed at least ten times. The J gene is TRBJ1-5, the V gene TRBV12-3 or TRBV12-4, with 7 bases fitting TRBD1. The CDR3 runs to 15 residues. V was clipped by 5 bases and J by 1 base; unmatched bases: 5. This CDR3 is CASSRGTASNQPQHF. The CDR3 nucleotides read TGTGCCAGCAGTCGCGGGACAGCAAGCAATCAGCCCCAGCATTTT.

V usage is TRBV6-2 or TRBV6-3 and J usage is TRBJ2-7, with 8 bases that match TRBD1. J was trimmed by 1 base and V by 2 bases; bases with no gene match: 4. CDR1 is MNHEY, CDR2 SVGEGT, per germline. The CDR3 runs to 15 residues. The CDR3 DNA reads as TGTGCCAGCAGTTACCCCCGACAGGGGTCCTACGAGCAGTACTTC. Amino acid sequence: CASSYPRQGSYEQYF.

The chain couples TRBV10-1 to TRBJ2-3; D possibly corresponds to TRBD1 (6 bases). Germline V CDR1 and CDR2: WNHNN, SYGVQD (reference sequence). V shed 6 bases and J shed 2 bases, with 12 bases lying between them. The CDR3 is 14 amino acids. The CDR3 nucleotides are TGCGCCAGCAGGGAGGACAGTTCCACAGATACGCAGTATTTT. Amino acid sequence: CASREDSSTDTQYF.

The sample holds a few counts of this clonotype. CDR3 coding DNA: TGTGCCAGCAGCTGGGACCCGCTTGGCAATGAGCAGTTCTTC. Translation: CASSWDPLGNEQFF. V gene TRBV7-3 combines with J gene TRBJ2-1; TRBD1 or TRBD2 may be the D gene (5 bases each). The CDR3 sequence is 14 residues long. Germline V gives CDR1 SGHTA, CDR2 FQGTGA. Trimming removed 4 bases at V and 6 bases at J, with 13 bases between.

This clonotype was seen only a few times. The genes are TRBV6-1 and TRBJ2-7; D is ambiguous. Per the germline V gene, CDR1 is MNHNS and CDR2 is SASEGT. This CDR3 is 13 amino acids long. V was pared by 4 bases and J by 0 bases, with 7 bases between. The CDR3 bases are TGTGCCAGCAGTGTCAGCCGCTCCTACGAGCAGTACTTC. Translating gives CASSVSRSYEQYF.

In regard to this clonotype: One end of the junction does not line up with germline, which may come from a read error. CDR3 sequence: CVSSLGTGGGNTEAFF. The CDR3 coding sequence is TGTGTCAGCAGCTTAGGGACAGGGGGCGGAAACACTGAAGCTTTCTTT. The V gene is TRBV9, the J gene TRBJ1-1; 12 positions agree with TRBD1. CDR3 size: 16 residues. Germline lookup yields CDR1 SGDLS and CDR2 YYNGEE.

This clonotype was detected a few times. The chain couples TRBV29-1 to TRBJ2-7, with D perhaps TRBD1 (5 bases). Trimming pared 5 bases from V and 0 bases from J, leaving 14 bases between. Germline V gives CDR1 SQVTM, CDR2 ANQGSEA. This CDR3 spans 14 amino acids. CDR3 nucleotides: TGCAGCGTTTCCAACAGGACCAGCTCCTACGAGCAGTACTTC. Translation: CSVSNRTSSYEQYF.

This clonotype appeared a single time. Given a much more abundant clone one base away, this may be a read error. The CDR3 region has the DNA TGTGCCAGCAGCCCAGACAGGAGGGGTTACGAGCAGTACTTC. Translated, it gives CASSPDRRGYEQYF. The genes are TRBV7-2 and TRBJ2-7; D is tentatively TRBD1 or TRBD2 (6 bases each). Between the trimmed V and J ends, which lost 5 bases and 4 bases, there was a span of 15 bases. This CDR3 has 14 amino acids. Germline CDR1 and CDR2: SGHTA and FQGNSA.

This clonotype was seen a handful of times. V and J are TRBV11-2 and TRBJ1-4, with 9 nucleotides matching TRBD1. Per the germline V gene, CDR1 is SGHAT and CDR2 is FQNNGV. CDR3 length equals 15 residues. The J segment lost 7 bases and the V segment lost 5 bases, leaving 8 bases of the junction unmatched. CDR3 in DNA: TGTGCCAGCAGCCCAGCCGGGACAGGGTCTGAAAAACTGTTTTTT. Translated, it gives CASSPAGTGSEKLFF.

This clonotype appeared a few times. The CDR3, as DNA: TGTGCAAGTCGCCCCGCCTCGGTAAGGGGGGACTATATCGGCAATCAGCCCCAGCATTTT. Amino acid sequence: CASRPASVRGDYIGNQPQHF. The chain carries TRBV12-2 and TRBJ1-5. TRBV12-2 is shown as a pseudogene. The CDR3 contains 20 residues.

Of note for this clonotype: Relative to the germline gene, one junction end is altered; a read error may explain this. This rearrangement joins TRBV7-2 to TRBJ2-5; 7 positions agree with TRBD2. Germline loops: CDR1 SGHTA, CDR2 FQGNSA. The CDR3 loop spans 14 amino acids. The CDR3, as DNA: TGTGTCAGCAGCTTAACGGGGGGACAAGAGACCCAGTACTTC. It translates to CVSSLTGGQETQYF.

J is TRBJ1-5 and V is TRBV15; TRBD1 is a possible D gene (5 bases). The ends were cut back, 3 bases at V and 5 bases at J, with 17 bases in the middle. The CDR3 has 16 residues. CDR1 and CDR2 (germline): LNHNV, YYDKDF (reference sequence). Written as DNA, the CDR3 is TGTGCCACCAGCAGGTTAGGGCCAGGGATAGATCAGCCCCAGCATTTT. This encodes CATSRLGPGIDQPQHF.

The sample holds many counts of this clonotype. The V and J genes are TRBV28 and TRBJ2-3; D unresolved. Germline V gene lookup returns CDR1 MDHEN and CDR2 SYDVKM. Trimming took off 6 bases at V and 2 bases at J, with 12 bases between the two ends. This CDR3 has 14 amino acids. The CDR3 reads CASRRGRDTDTQYF. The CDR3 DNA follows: TGTGCCAGCAGAAGAGGACGAGACACAGATACGCAGTATTTT.

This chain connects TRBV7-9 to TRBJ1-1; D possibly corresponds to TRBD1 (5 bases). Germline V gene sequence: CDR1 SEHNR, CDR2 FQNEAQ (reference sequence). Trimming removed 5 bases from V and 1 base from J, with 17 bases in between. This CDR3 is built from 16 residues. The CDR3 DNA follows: TGTGCCAGCAGCCCGCAGGCAGGGAGTTCGAACACTGAAGCTTTCTTT. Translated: CASSPQAGSSNTEAFF.

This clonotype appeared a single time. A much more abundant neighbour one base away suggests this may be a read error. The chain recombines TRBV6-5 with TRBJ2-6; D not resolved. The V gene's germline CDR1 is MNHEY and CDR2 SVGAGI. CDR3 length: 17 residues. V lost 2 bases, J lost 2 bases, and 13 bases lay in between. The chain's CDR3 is CASSYGGRYTGANVLTF. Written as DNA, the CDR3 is TGTGCCAGCAGTTACGGTGGACGGTACACTGGGGCCAACGTCCTGACTTTC.

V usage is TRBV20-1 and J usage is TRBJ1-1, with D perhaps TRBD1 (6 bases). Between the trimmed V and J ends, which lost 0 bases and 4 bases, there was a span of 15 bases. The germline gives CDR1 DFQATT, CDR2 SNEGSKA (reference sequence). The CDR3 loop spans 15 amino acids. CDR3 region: CSARDRGGAGTEAFF. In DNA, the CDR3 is TGCAGTGCTAGAGATCGGGGGGGGGCGGGCACTGAAGCTTTCTTT.

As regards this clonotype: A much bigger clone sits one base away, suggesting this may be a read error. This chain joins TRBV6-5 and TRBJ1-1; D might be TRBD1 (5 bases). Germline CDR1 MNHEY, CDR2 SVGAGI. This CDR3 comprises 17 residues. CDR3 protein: CGSSPTGEGRMNTEAFF. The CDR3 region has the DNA TGTGGCAGCAGCCCAACGGGGGAAGGACGGATGAACACTGAAGCTTTCTTT.

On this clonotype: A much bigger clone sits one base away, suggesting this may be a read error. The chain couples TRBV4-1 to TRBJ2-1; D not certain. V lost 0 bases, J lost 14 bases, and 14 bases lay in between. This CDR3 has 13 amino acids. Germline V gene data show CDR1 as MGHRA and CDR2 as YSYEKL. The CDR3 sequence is CASSQDAGSSKFF. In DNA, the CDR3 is TGCGCCAGCAGCCAAGATGCAGGTAGTAGTAAGTTCTTC.

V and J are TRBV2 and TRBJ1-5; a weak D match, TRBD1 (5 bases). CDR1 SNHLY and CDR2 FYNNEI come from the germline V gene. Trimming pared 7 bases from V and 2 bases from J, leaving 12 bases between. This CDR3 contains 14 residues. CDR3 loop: CASTFDSGNQPQHF. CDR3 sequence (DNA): TGTGCCAGCACCTTCGACAGCGGCAATCAGCCCCAGCATTTT.

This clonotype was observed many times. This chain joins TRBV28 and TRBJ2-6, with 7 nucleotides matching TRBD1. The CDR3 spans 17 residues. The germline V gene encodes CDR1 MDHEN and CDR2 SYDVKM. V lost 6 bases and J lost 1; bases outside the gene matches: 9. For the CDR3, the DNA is TGTGCCAGCAGCTCCGGGACAGATCCTTCTGGGGCCAACGTCCTGACTTTC. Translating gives CASSSGTDPSGANVLTF.

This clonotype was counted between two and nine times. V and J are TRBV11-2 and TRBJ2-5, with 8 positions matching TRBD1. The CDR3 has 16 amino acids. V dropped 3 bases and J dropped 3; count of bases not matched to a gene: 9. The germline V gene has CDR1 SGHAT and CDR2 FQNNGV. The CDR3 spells CASSLATGAVKETQYF. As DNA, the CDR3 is TGTGCCAGCAGCTTGGCGACAGGGGCCGTTAAAGAGACCCAGTACTTC.